Each of the 30 T cell receptor beta chains below was sequenced from the same sample in a study of long-term antiretroviral therapy in people with HIV. With survey level as its setting, the immunoSEQ assay was v3.0. Produced via immunoSEQ multiplex PCR; TCRdb's table is partial and in-frame only. The sample carries about 7,000 clones, 70% to 85% recorded once. Source: unsorted PBMCs, taken 1.1 years after starting antiretroviral therapy. All receptors come from a man aged 35 to 55 with HIV.

Only a few counts were recorded for this clone. The chain recombines TRBV29-1 with TRBJ1-1, with D unresolved. Trimming removed 3 bases from V and 0 bases from J, with 8 bases in between. Looked up from germline, CDR1 is SQVTM and CDR2 is ANQGSEA. The CDR3 spans 13 residues. CDR3: CSVDAAVNTEAFF. The CDR3 nucleotides are TGCAGCGTTGATGCAGCGGTGAACACTGAAGCTTTCTTT.

The rearrangement links TRBV7-6 to TRBJ1-1; D may be TRBD1 (5 bases). The CDR3 totals 14 residues. Trimming cost V 4 bases and J 1 base, with 10 bases left between them. The germline gives CDR1 SGHVS, CDR2 FNYEAQ. The CDR3 loop reads CASSSSGANTEAFF. The CDR3 nucleotides are TGTGCCAGCAGCTCCTCCGGGGCGAACACTGAAGCTTTCTTT.

V gene TRBV6-1 combines with J gene TRBJ2-7; TRBD2 aligns across 9 bases. J lost 5 bases, V lost 7 bases, and 6 bases had no gene match. CDR1 MNHNS and CDR2 SASEGT come from the germline V gene. The CDR3 extends over 13 amino acids. In nucleotides, the CDR3 is TGTGCCAGCACGAGCGGGGGGCGAGACGAGCAGTACTTC. Amino acids: CASTSGGRDEQYF.

The genes are TRBV4-1 and TRBJ2-7; tentatively, D is TRBD2 (6 bases). The CDR3 runs to 15 residues. The germline V gene encodes CDR1 MGHRA and CDR2 YSYEKL. V lost 4 bases, J lost 3 bases, and 16 bases lay in between. CDR3 bases: TGCGCCAGCAGCCCCATCAATAGCGGAAACTACGAGCAGTACTTC. It yields the protein CASSPINSGNYEQYF.

The chain carries TRBV5-1 and TRBJ2-7; tentatively, D is TRBD1 (6 bases). The CDR3 has 15 amino acids. Germline-derived CDR1 and CDR2 are SGHRS and YFSETQ. Trimming removed 4 bases at V and 0 bases at J, with 14 bases between. The CDR3 DNA follows: TGCGCCAGCAGCGAGCAGACAGGATCCTCCTACGAGCAGTACTTC. Translation gives CASSEQTGSSYEQYF.

The CDR3 here is CASSLVAGDTEAFF. In nucleotides, the CDR3 is TGCGCCAGCAGCTTGGTGGCGGGGGACACTGAAGCTTTCTTT. This chain links TRBV5-1 with TRBJ1-1, with D tentatively TRBD1 (5 bases). Trimming left V 0 bases short and J 3 bases short, with 9 bases between. From germline, CDR1 is SGHRS and CDR2 YFSETQ. CDR3 size: 14 residues.

V is TRBV9 and J is TRBJ2-5; D may be TRBD1 or TRBD2 (5 bases each). Trimming stripped 3 bases from V and 4 bases from J, with 13 bases between. The length of the CDR3 is 14 residues. Germline CDR1 is SGDLS and CDR2 is YYNGEE. In DNA, the CDR3 is TGTGCCAGCAGCGCCGGGGCCGACGTAGAGACCCAGTACTTC. Its protein product is CASSAGADVETQYF. Full variable domain (outside the CDR3, taken from reference TRBV9 and TRBJ2-5): DSGVTQTPKHLITATGQRVTLRCSPRSGDLSVYWYQQSLDQGLQFLIQYYNGEERAKGNILERFSAQQFPDLHSELNLSSLELGDSALYFCASSAGADVETQYFGPGTRLLVL.

This chain joins TRBV5-1 and TRBJ1-1, with TRBD1 as a possible D gene (5 bases). Trimming cost V 2 bases and J 2 bases, with 10 bases left between them. The germline V gene has CDR1 SGHRS and CDR2 YFSETQ. This CDR3 contains 14 residues. The CDR3 spells CASSFGTGNTEAFF. The CDR3 coding sequence is TGCGCCAGCAGCTTTGGTACAGGTAACACTGAAGCTTTCTTT.

This chain links TRBV4-1 with TRBJ2-3; 14 bases fit TRBD2. With 0 bases clipped from V and 5 bases from J, the junction kept 7 bases outside the gene matches. Germline lookup yields CDR1 MGHRA and CDR2 YSYEKL. The CDR3 covers 18 residues. The CDR3, as DNA: TGCGCCAGCAGCCAAGATGGCGGGACTAGCGGGGGAGTAGATACGCAGTATTTT. Protein sequence: CASSQDGGTSGGVDTQYF.

The gene calls are TRBV18 and TRBJ2-1; 9 bases agree with TRBD1. Germline V gene sequence: CDR1 KGHSH, CDR2 LQKENI. This CDR3 spans 15 amino acids. V trimming: 3 bases; J trimming: 4 bases; junction bases outside the gene matches: 4. The CDR3 reads CASSPRTGAYNEQFF. The CDR3 bases are TGTGCCAGCTCACCGAGGACAGGGGCGTACAATGAGCAGTTCTTC.

The chain recombines TRBV18 with TRBJ2-1; 7 positions match TRBD1. The CDR3 length is 15 residues. J gave up 4 bases and V 4 bases, and 7 bases lay outside the gene matches. The germline V gene encodes CDR1 KGHSH and CDR2 LQKENI. CDR3 sequence: CASSLGQSVYNEQFF. The CDR3 coding sequence is TGTGCCAGCTCACTGGGACAGTCCGTATACAATGAGCAGTTCTTC. Complete variable domain (other parts from reference TRBV18 and TRBJ2-1): NAGVMQNPRHLVRRRGQEARLRCSPMKGHSHVYWYRQLPEEGLKFMVYLQKENIIDESGMPKERFSAEFPKEGPSILRIQQVVRGDSAAYFCASSLGQSVYNEQFFGPGTRLTVL.

V is TRBV10-3 and J is TRBJ2-5; a weak D match, TRBD2 (6 bases). The CDR3 is made up of 14 amino acids. Looked up from germline, CDR1 is ENHRY and CDR2 is SYGVKD. Trimming cost V 2 bases and J 2 bases, with 9 bases left between them. For the CDR3, the DNA is TGTGCCATCAGTGAGAGGAGCGGGCAAGAGACCCAGTACTTC. Translation gives CAISERSGQETQYF.

The genes are TRBV5-1 and TRBJ2-1, with D tentatively TRBD2 (7 bases). CDR3 length: 15 amino acids. Trimming stripped 1 base from V and 7 bases from J, with 15 bases between. Germline V lookup: CDR1 SGHRS, CDR2 YFSETQ. CDR3 sequence (DNA): TGCGCCAGCAGCTTGAGGGGGGGGGCCAAAAATGAGCAGTTCTTC. Encoded protein: CASSLRGGAKNEQFF.

The V call is TRBV9, the J call TRBJ2-2; D remains ambiguous. Deletions cut 0 bases from V and 8 bases from J, with 14 bases between. Germline-derived CDR1 and CDR2 are SGDLS and YYNGEE. The CDR3 has 15 amino acids. CDR3: CASSVGFRSGGELFF. The CDR3, as DNA: TGTGCCAGCAGCGTAGGATTCAGGTCTGGGGGGGAGCTGTTTTTT. The full variable domain, in which reference TRBV9 and TRBJ2-2 provide the parts outside the CDR3, is DSGVTQTPKHLITATGQRVTLRCSPRSGDLSVYWYQQSLDQGLQFLIQYYNGEERAKGNILERFSAQQFPDLHSELNLSSLELGDSALYFCASSVGFRSGGELFFGEGSRLTVL.

The chain is built from TRBV5-8 and TRBJ2-7, with TRBD2 as a possible D gene (6 bases). Per the germline V gene, CDR1 is SGHTS and CDR2 is YDEGEE. CDR3 length: 17 residues. V was pared by 1 base and J by 7 bases, with 24 bases between. CDR3 loop: CASSLTVETSGLGEQYF. In DNA form, the CDR3 reads TGTGCCAGCAGCTTGACCGTCGAGACTAGTGGGCTGGGAGAGCAGTACTTC.

The chain has TRBV7-9 and TRBJ1-1; D possibly corresponds to TRBD1 (5 bases). CDR3 length: 17 amino acids. CDR1 is SEHNR, CDR2 FQNEAQ, per germline (reference sequence). The germline V and J ends were trimmed by 0 bases and 1 base, with 15 bases remaining between them. The CDR3 nucleotides read TGTGCCAGCAGCTTAGCCGGTCGGGGCGACAAGAACACTGAAGCTTTCTTT. Translation: CASSLAGRGDKNTEAFF. Complete variable domain (other parts from reference TRBV7-9 and TRBJ1-1): DTGVSQNPRHKITKRGQNVTFRCDPISEHNRLYWYRQTLGQGPEFLTYFQNEAQLEKSRLLSDRFSAERPKGSFSTLEIQRTEQGDSAMYLCASSLAGRGDKNTEAFFGQGTRLTVV.

This clone was picked up one time. The chain carries TRBV10-3 and TRBJ2-7; weak D call: TRBD1 (6 bases). CDR1 is ENHRY and CDR2 is SYGVKD in the germline V gene. Trimming removed 10 bases at V and 0 bases at J, with 22 bases between. This CDR3 comprises 16 residues. The CDR3 DNA reads TGTGCCAGCAGCTCCTACGTGGCGGACAGCTCCTACGAGCAGTACTTC. Translating gives CASSSYVADSSYEQYF.

The CDR3 reads CASSAVGTEAFF. CDR3 bases: TGTGCCAGCAGCGCTGTGGGCACTGAAGCTTTCTTT. This chain uses TRBV13 with TRBJ1-1; D is undetermined. The CDR3 consists of 12 residues. The germline V gene has CDR1 PRHDT and CDR2 FYEKMQ (reference sequence). Trimming stripped 5 bases from V and 4 bases from J, with 8 bases between. Together with reference TRBV13 and TRBJ1-1, the CDR3 gives the full variable domain: AAGVIQSPRHLIKEKRETATLKCYPIPRHDTVYWYQQGPGQDPQFLISFYEKMQSDKGSIPDRFSAQQFSDYHSELNMSSLELGDSALYFCASSAVGTEAFFGQGTRLTVV.

This clone was seen just once. This sequence joins TRBV11-2 and TRBJ2-3; D is undetermined. Trimming took 4 bases from V and 0 from J, leaving 8 bases between them. CDR1 is SGHAT, CDR2 FQNNGV, per germline. This CDR3 comprises 14 residues. The CDR3 sequence: CASSSVSSTDTQYF. The CDR3 nucleotides read TGTGCCAGCAGCTCGGTCTCTAGCACAGATACGCAGTATTTT.

This chain joins TRBV6-6 and TRBJ1-1; no reliable D call. Deletions cut 2 bases from V and 1 base from J, with 14 bases between. The CDR3 is 16 residues long. From germline, CDR1 is MNHNY and CDR2 SVGAGI (reference sequence). In nucleotides, the CDR3 is TGTGCCAGCAGTTACAGTCTCCGGCAGGAGAACACTGAAGCTTTCTTT. The encoded protein is CASSYSLRQENTEAFF.

The chain links TRBV2 to TRBJ2-7; D gene uncertain. The CDR3 has 15 residues. V lost 1 base and J lost 0, with 10 bases in between. The germline gives CDR1 SNHLY, CDR2 FYNNEI. The CDR3: CASSEGVPSSYEQYF. The CDR3 DNA sequence: TGTGCCAGCAGTGAAGGGGTTCCTTCCTCCTACGAGCAGTACTTC.

This sequence joins TRBV5-1 and TRBJ1-1, with no clear D. The CDR3 sequence is 11 residues long. Trimming took 6 bases from V and 11 from J, leaving 14 bases between them. Germline V gene sequence: CDR1 SGHRS, CDR2 YFSETQ. CDR3 DNA: TGCGCCAGCAAGGACGGTCTGATGGCTTTCTTT. The encoded protein is CASKDGLMAFF.

The chain is built from TRBV5-4 and TRBJ2-3; 10 bases are shared with TRBD2. The CDR3 spans 17 residues. V shed 3 bases, J shed 3 bases, and the junction held 10 bases outside the gene matches. Germline assignment: CDR1 SGHNT and CDR2 YYREEE (reference sequence). CDR3 bases: TGTGCCAGCAGCTCCACCAGCGGGGGGGCCGGGACAGATACGCAGTATTTT. This sequence encodes CASSSTSGGAGTDTQYF.

This sequence joins TRBV29-1 and TRBJ1-1; D might be TRBD1 (6 bases). There are 12 residues in the CDR3. Trimming removed 7 bases from V and 1 base from J, with 10 bases in between. Germline V gene lookup returns CDR1 SQVTM and CDR2 ANQGSEA. The CDR3 DNA reads TGCAGCGGCGGACAGACGAACACTGAAGCTTTCTTT. Amino acids: CSGGQTNTEAFF.

The V call is TRBV6-5, the J call TRBJ2-1; 8 positions agree with TRBD2. The CDR3 consists of 14 residues. After removal of 7 bases from V and 7 bases from J, the junction contained 9 bases not matched to a gene. Germline-derived CDR1 and CDR2 are MNHEY and SVGAGI. CDR3 nucleotide sequence: TGTGCCAGCATGCTTGTAGCGGGGACGAATGAGCAGTTCTTC. It translates to CASMLVAGTNEQFF.

The chain employs TRBV27 and TRBJ2-1, with 8 bases matching TRBD2. This CDR3 comprises 16 residues. Unmatched junction bases numbered 6, after V lost 0 bases and J lost 5 bases. Germline assignment: CDR1 MNHEY and CDR2 SMNVEV (reference sequence). This CDR3 is CASSLSAGGANNEQFF. The CDR3 bases are TGTGCCAGCAGTTTATCCGCCGGGGGGGCTAACAATGAGCAGTTCTTC.

The count of this clone is one. The chain recombines TRBV5-1 with TRBJ1-5; D uncertain. This CDR3 is 15 amino acids long. Trimming removed 7 bases at V and 0 bases at J, with 14 bases between. CDR1 SGHRS and CDR2 YFSETQ come from the germline V gene. CDR3 sequence (DNA): TGCGCCAGCTCCCCCACCGGGTATAGCAATCAGCCCCAGCATTTT. It yields the protein CASSPTGYSNQPQHF.

This chain uses TRBV19 with TRBJ1-4, with 7 nucleotides matching TRBD1. The length of the CDR3 is 17 residues. CDR1 and CDR2 from the germline V gene are LNHDA and SQIVND (reference sequence). The V gene end was trimmed by 3 bases and the J gene end by 0 bases; junction bases not matched to a gene: 7. The CDR3 is CASSIPGGGATNEKLFF. The CDR3 DNA follows: TGTGCCAGTAGTATTCCAGGGGGAGGTGCAACTAATGAAAAACTGTTTTTT.

The chain carries TRBV13 and TRBJ2-5, with a weak D call TRBD2 (6 bases). Germline-derived CDR1 and CDR2 are PRHDT and FYEKMQ (reference sequence). The CDR3 sequence is 14 residues long. Between the trimmed V and J ends, which lost 1 base and 5 bases, there was a span of 11 bases. The CDR3 protein is CASSLEASVETQYF. CDR3 nucleotide sequence: TGTGCCAGCAGCTTAGAGGCTAGCGTGGAGACCCAGTACTTC.

The chain combines TRBV10-3 with TRBJ2-7, with D unclear. Germline-derived CDR1 and CDR2 are ENHRY and SYGVKD. Trimming removed 3 bases from V and 0 bases from J, with 15 bases in between. The CDR3 runs to 16 residues. The CDR3 here is CAISDGVGPSSYEQYF. CDR3 in DNA: TGTGCCATCAGTGATGGGGTAGGCCCTTCCTCCTACGAGCAGTACTTC.